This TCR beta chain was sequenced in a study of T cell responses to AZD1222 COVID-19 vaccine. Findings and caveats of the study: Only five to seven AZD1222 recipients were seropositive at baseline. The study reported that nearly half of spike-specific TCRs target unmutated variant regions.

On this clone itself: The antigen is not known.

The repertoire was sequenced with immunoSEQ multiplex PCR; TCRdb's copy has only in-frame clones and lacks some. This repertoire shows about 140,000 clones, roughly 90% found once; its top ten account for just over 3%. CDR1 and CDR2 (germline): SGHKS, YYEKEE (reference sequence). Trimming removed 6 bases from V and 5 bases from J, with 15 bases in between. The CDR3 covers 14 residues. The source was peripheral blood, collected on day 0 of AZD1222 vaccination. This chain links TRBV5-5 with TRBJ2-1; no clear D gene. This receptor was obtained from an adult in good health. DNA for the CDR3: TGTGCCAGCATCTTAGCAGCGAACCACAATGAGCAGTTCTTC. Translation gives CASILAANHNEQFF.